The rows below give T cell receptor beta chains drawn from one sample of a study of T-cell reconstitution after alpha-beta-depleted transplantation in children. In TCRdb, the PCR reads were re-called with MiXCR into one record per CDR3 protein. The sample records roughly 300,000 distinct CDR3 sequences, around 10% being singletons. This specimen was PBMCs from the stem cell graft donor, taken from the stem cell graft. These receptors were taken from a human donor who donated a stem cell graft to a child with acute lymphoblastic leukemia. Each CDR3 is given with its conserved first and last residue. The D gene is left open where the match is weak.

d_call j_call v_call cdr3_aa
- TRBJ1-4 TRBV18 CASSDQQGTNEKLFF
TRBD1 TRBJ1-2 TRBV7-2 CASTKGAAGIMGGYTF
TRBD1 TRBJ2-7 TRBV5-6 CASSLIPGTGVYEQYF
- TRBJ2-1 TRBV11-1 CASSELSSGWNSYNEQFF
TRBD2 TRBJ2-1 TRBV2 CASSGLAGGEEQFF
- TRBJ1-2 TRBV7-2 CASSLEAPFHYGYTF
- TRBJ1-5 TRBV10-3 CAISDTNQPQHF
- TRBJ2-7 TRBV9 CASSLGGTAYEQYF
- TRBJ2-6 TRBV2 CASSFVAGRVPGANVLTF
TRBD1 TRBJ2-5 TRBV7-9 CASSSPGTGEETQYF
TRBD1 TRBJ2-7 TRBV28 CASSSPDRGPHEQYF
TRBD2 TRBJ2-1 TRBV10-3 CAIRSGRRHEQFF
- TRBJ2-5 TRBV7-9 CASSSPAGGTVSETQYF
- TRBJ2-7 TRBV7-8 CASSSIPDKGLYEQYF
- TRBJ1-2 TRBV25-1 CASSSPPGGYGYTF
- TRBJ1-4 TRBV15 CATSKAFRGNEKLFF
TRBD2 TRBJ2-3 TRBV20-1 CSATTSGFGDTQYF
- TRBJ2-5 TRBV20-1 CSARDSELIEETQYF